A single TCR beta chain is shown here with its context. Its antigen is not identified. The CDR3 is 15 amino acids. V dropped 3 bases and J dropped 0 bases, with 9 bases sitting between them. The germline V gene has CDR1 MDHEN and CDR2 SYDVKM. Primed by a sample-barcoded 5' primer and a J-beta primer mix, a second PCR proceeded for about 6 to 12 cycles. TCRdb analysed the 5' RACE reads with MiXCR anew, one entry per CDR3 protein. The data show about 1.4 million distinct CDR3 sequences, with approximately 60% seen just once and 6.5% to 8.5% held by the top ten. The sample belongs to a study of blood T cells in healthy people across ages. General study points: Compared with aged donors, long-lived donors showed fewer expanded clones, suggesting selection. Across the age range, TCR beta diversity per million T cells fell in a roughly linear way.

V and J are TRBV28 and TRBJ1-5; a possible D gene is TRBD1 (5 bases). The receptor comes from a man aged 18 to 29 in good health. Material for sequencing was blood. The CDR3 DNA follows: TGTGCCAGCAGTTTTGGAGGGGCTAGCAATCAGCCCCAGCATTTT. Amino acids: CASSFGGASNQPQHF.